The text below deals with one TCR beta chain. Its antigen is still unknown. These data originate in a study of shared clonotypes between healthy human individuals. General study points: Relative to memory subsets, naive subsets generally showed larger estimated richness.

The repertoire was sequenced with immunoSEQ multiplex PCR; TCRdb's copy has only in-frame clones and lacks some. The sample yields about 2.4 million clones, under 95% seen once. The sequence came from a man aged 18 to 30 in good health. Some clones in this sample may be carry-over from other donors' samples. Source material: naive CD4+ T cells from PBMCs. Subset: CD45RA+ positively selected.

CDR3 coding DNA: TGCAGCGTTGTGTTGATGGGAGGGCCGAGACAAGAGACCCAGTACTTC. Translation: CSVVLMGGPRQETQYF. This chain connects TRBV29-1 to TRBJ2-5; 7 bases are shared with TRBD2. CDR1 SQVTM and CDR2 ANQGSEA come from the germline V gene. The CDR3 totals 16 residues. Unmatched junction bases numbered 13, after V lost 4 bases and J lost 2 bases. Together with reference TRBV29-1 and TRBJ2-5, the CDR3 gives the full variable domain: SAVISQKPSRDICQRGTSLTIQCQVDSQVTMMFWYRQQPGQSLTLIATANQGSEATYESGFVIDKFPISRPNLTFSTLTVSNMSPEDSSIYLCSVVLMGGPRQETQYFGPGTRLLVL.